These T cell receptor beta chains were read from a single sample in a study of technical replicates of blood from several donors. Generated by immunoSEQ multiplex PCR, the TCRdb table keeps only in-frame clones and is missing some. The data hold around 69,000 clones, with 75% to 90% observed a single time. Sequenced: PBMCs. The receptor set was obtained from a human donor in good health. Some clones in this sample may be carry-over from other donors' samples. CDR3s include the opening cysteine and the closing phenylalanine or tryptophan. D genes are given only for firm matches. Size tells how often a clone was seen (once, few, many) or the class of an expanded clone, and some rows leave it out.

V gene	clone size	D gene	J gene	CDR3 length	CDR3 protein	CDR3 DNA
TRBV6-4	NA	NA	TRBJ2-1	15	CASTPEAGGYNEQFF	TGTGCCAGCACCCCCGAGGCCGGGGGATACAATGAGCAGTTCTTC
TRBV19	NA	TRBD1	TRBJ2-1	15	CASGEGDSYYNEQFF	TGTGCCAGTGGTGAGGGGGACAGTTACTACAATGAGCAGTTCTTC
TRBV6-4	NA	NA	TRBJ2-3	14	CASSVAAPPDTQYF	TGTGCCAGCAGTGTTGCGGCACCCCCAGATACGCAGTATTTT
TRBV7-8	NA	TRBD2	TRBJ2-5	16	CASSPGAQRGGETQYF	TGTGCCAGCAGCCCGGGGGCCCAGCGGGGGGGCGAGACCCAGTACTTC
TRBV28	NA	TRBD2	TRBJ2-5	16	CASSIGLAGFQETQYF	TGTGCCAGCAGTATTGGACTAGCGGGTTTTCAAGAGACCCAGTACTTC
TRBV18	NA	NA	TRBJ1-4	16	CASSQNRFATNEKLFF	TGTGCCAGCTCACAGAACAGGTTCGCAACTAATGAAAAACTGTTTTTT
TRBV6-5	NA	TRBD1	TRBJ2-7	13	CASSRQGYDEQYF	TGTGCCAGCAGCCGACAGGGGTACGACGAGCAGTACTTC
TRBV5-1	NA	TRBD1	TRBJ2-1	13	CASSTDRGNEQFF	TGCGCCAGCAGCACCGACAGGGGCAATGAGCAGTTCTTC
TRBV19	NA	TRBD2	TRBJ2-4	15	CASSLSGGGWDIQYF	TGTGCCAGTAGTTTATCGGGAGGCGGGTGGGACATTCAGTACTTC
TRBV9	NA	TRBD2	TRBJ2-1	16	CASSVSSGYSYNEQFF	TGTGCCAGCAGCGTATCTAGCGGGTACTCCTACAATGAGCAGTTCTTC
TRBV10-3	NA	TRBD2	TRBJ2-5	16	CAISFSLAGGQETQYF	TGTGCCATCAGCTTCAGTCTAGCGGGGGGCCAAGAGACCCAGTACTTC
TRBV5-1	NA	NA	TRBJ2-5	15	CASSAAGISQETQYF	TGCGCCAGCAGCGCGGCGGGGATAAGCCAAGAGACCCAGTACTTC
TRBV27	once	TRBD1	TRBJ2-7	15	CASRTNTGTVYEQYF	TGTGCCAGCAGAACCAACACCGGGACAGTCTACGAGCAGTACTTC
TRBV5-1	few	NA	TRBJ2-1	14	CASGGNLGINEQFF	TGCGCCAGCGGGGGGAACCTAGGTATAAATGAGCAGTTCTTC
TRBV15	NA	TRBD1	TRBJ1-3	17	CATSRVPRDRAGNTIYF	TGTGCCACCAGCAGAGTCCCAAGGGACAGGGCGGGAAACACCATATATTTT
TRBV6-1	NA	TRBD1	TRBJ1-2	15	CASRLDTGTGYGYTF	TGTGCCAGCAGACTGGATACCGGGACAGGGTATGGCTACACCTTC
TRBV7-9	NA	NA	TRBJ1-1	15	CASSARGRGNTEAFF	TGTGCCAGCAGCGCCCGGGGCAGGGGGAACACTGAAGCTTTCTTT
TRBV7-9	few	TRBD1	TRBJ1-2	18	CASTDQGANTPDGYGYTF	TGTGCCAGCACCGACCAGGGGGCTAATACTCCGGATGGCTATGGCTACACCTTC
TRBV7-9	NA	NA	TRBJ1-6	17	CASSLDSWGDRNSPLHF	TGTGCCAGCAGCTTAGATAGTTGGGGCGATAGAAATTCACCCCTCCACTTT
TRBV13	NA	TRBD2	TRBJ2-5	15	CASSKRTSGWETQYF	TGTGCCAGCAGCAAGAGAACTAGCGGGTGGGAGACCCAGTACTTC
TRBV15	NA	TRBD2	TRBJ2-1	16	CATSRDSSGGRDEQFF	TGTGCCACCAGCAGAGATTCTAGCGGGGGGAGAGATGAGCAGTTCTTC
TRBV27	NA	TRBD1	TRBJ1-6	14	CASSWTGGNSPLHF	TGTGCCAGCAGTTGGACAGGAGGTAATTCACCCCTCCACTTT
TRBV7-2	NA	TRBD2	TRBJ2-1	15	CASSTGLAGMYEQFF	TGTGCCAGCAGTACGGGACTAGCGGGAATGTATGAGCAGTTCTTC
TRBV20-1	NA	NA	TRBJ2-1	10	CSAAGNEQFF	TGCAGTGCCGCAGGGAATGAGCAGTTCTTC
TRBV11-2	NA	NA	TRBJ2-1	16	CASSPMFSGGAGEQFF	TGTGCCAGCAGCCCCATGTTCTCTGGGGGGGCTGGTGAGCAGTTCTTC
TRBV15	NA	TRBD2	TRBJ2-5	16	CATSTLAGDPQETQYF	TGTGCCACCAGCACATTAGCGGGAGACCCCCAAGAGACCCAGTACTTC
TRBV27	NA	NA	TRBJ1-1	17	CASRYVGGFGRGTEAFF	TGTGCCAGCAGGTACGTGGGAGGCTTTGGTCGGGGCACTGAAGCTTTCTTT
TRBV7-3	NA	TRBD1	TRBJ2-3	16	CASSPPGQGISDTQYF	TGTGCCAGCAGCCCCCCGGGACAGGGAATTTCAGATACGCAGTATTTT
TRBV6-1	NA	TRBD1	TRBJ2-1	14	CASDRDRGRGEQFF	TGTGCCAGCGACCGGGACAGGGGGCGAGGTGAGCAGTTCTTC
TRBV14	NA	TRBD1	TRBJ2-1	16	CASSQDPTGTYNEQFF	TGTGCCAGCAGCCAAGATCCGACAGGGACCTACAATGAGCAGTTCTTC
TRBV25-1	NA	TRBD1	TRBJ2-2	15	CASSERQGFTGELFF	TGTGCCAGCAGTGAACGACAGGGGTTCACCGGGGAGCTGTTTTTT
TRBV7-7	NA	TRBD2	TRBJ2-3	15	CASSSSGTVADTQYF	TGTGCCAGCAGCTCTAGCGGGACGGTGGCAGATACGCAGTATTTT
TRBV12-5	NA	TRBD2	TRBJ2-7	13	CASGFAGGNEQYF	TGTGCTAGTGGTTTTGCGGGAGGAAACGAGCAGTACTTC
TRBV5-6	NA	TRBD1	TRBJ2-7	17	CASSSPGQGRSSYEQYF	TGTGCCAGCAGCTCCCCGGGACAGGGGCGATCCTCCTACGAGCAGTACTTC
TRBV2	NA	NA	TRBJ2-7	16	CASSEARGSHSYEQYF	TGTGCCAGCAGTGAAGCGAGAGGGTCCCACTCCTACGAGCAGTACTTC
TRBV11-3	NA	NA	TRBJ2-7	14	CASSPQGGPYEQYF	TGTGCCAGCAGCCCTCAGGGGGGTCCCTACGAGCAGTACTTC
TRBV7-2	NA	TRBD1	TRBJ2-1	18	CASSPIISQGQAWNEQFF	TGTGCCAGCAGCCCTATAATCAGTCAGGGACAGGCGTGGAATGAGCAGTTCTTC
TRBV27	NA	TRBD1	TRBJ1-2	14	CASSRQGGNYGYTF	TGTGCCAGCAGTAGACAGGGGGGCAACTATGGCTACACCTTC
TRBV7-2	NA	TRBD1	TRBJ2-7	15	CASSLAQGAWNEQYF	TGTGCCAGCAGCTTAGCCCAGGGGGCTTGGAACGAGCAGTACTTC